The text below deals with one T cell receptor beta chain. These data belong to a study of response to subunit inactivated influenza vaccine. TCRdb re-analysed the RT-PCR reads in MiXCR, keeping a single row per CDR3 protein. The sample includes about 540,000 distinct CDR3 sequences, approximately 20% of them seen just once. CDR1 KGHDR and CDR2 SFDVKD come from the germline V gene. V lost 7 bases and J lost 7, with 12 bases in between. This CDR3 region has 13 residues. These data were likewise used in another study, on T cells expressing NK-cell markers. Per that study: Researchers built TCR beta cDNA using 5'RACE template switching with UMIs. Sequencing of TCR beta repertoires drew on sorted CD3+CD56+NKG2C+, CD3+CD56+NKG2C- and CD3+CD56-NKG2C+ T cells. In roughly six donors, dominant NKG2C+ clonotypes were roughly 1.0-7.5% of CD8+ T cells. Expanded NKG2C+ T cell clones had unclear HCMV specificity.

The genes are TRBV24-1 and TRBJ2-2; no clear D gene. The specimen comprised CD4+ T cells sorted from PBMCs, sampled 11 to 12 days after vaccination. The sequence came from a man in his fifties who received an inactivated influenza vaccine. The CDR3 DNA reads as TGTGCCACCAGCGCGGCAGGAAACGGGGAGCTGTTTTTT. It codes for CATSAAGNGELFF.